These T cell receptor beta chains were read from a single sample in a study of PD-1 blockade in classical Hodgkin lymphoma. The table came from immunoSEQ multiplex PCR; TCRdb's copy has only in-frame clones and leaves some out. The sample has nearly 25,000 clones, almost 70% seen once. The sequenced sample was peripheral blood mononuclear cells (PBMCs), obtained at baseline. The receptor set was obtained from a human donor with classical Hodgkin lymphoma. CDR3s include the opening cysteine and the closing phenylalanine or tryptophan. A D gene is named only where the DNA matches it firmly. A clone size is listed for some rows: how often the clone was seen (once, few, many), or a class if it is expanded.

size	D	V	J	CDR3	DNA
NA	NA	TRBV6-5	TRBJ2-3	CASSGLLSSGTQYF	TGTGCCAGCAGTGGCCTTTTGAGCTCGGGTACGCAGTATTTT
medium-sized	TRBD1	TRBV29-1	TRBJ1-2	CSVEQDREGNGYTF	TGCAGCGTTGAACAGGACAGGGAGGGAAATGGCTACACCTTC
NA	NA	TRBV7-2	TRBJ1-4	CASSPQDREKLFF	TGTGCCAGCAGCCCCCAAGACAGAGAAAAACTGTTTTTT
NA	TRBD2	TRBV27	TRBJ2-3	CASSPSGTSGGRQYF	TGTGCCAGCAGTCCTTCCGGGACTAGCGGGGGAAGGCAGTATTTT
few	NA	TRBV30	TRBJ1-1	CAWSVPREVTEAFF	TGTGCCTGGAGTGTGCCCAGAGAGGTCACTGAAGCTTTCTTT
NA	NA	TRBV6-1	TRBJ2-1	CASRSGTTLNNEQFF	TGTGCCAGCAGGTCCGGGACAACCCTAAACAATGAGCAGTTCTTC
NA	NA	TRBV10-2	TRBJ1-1	CASSRANTEAFF	TGCGCCAGCAGTCGGGCGAACACTGAAGCTTTCTTT
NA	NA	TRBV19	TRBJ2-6	CASCPISGANVLTF	TGTGCCAGTTGCCCAATCTCTGGGGCCAACGTCCTGACTTTC
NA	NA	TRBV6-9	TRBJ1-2	CASSYSGNYGYTF	TGTGCCAGCAGTTACTCGGGAAACTATGGCTACACCTTC
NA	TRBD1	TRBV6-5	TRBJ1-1	CASSVRDSEAFF	TGTGCCAGCAGTGTTCGGGACAGCGAAGCTTTCTTT
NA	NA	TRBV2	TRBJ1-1	CASSDRGDTEAFF	TGTGCCAGCAGTGATAGAGGAGACACTGAAGCTTTCTTT
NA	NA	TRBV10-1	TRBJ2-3	CASSERDTQYF	TGCGCCAGCAGTGAAAGGGATACGCAGTATTTT
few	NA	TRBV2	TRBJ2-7	CASSEASTGSSYEQYF	TGTGCCAGCAGTGAAGCTTCTACCGGGAGCTCCTACGAGCAGTACTTC
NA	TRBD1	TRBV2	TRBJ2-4	CASRAGTGGGNIQYF	TGTGCCAGCAGGGCGGGGACAGGGGGAGGAAACATTCAGTACTTC